The 32 T cell receptor beta chains given below trace back to one sample, sequenced in a study of CD8 T cells in ankylosing spondylitis. TCRdb fed the 5' RACE reads into MiXCR, producing one record per CDR3 protein. The sample lists roughly 230,000 distinct CDR3 sequences, under 20% occurring once. The sequencing sample was made of blood, either unsorted or a sorted T cell fraction (not recorded which). All receptors come from a male donor with ankylosing spondylitis or in good health (not recorded which).

The chain uses TRBV29-1 and TRBJ2-5; the D gene is possibly TRBD1 (5 bases). The CDR3 is 13 amino acids. Trimming pared 1 base from V and 5 bases from J, leaving 11 bases between. Germline assignment: CDR1 SQVTM and CDR2 ANQGSEA. CDR3 sequence: CSVEGVRVETQYF. The CDR3 coding sequence is TGCAGCGTTGAAGGTGTCAGGGTGGAGACCCAGTACTTC.

There are a few counts of this clonotype. The gene calls are TRBV7-9 and TRBJ2-7, with D maybe TRBD1 (6 bases). Germline lookup yields CDR1 SEHNR and CDR2 FQNEAQ (reference sequence). The CDR3 runs to 14 residues. The germline V and J ends were trimmed by 8 bases and 9 bases, with 23 bases remaining between them. The CDR3 spells CASGGKQGSPGQYF. The CDR3 DNA follows: TGTGCCAGCGGGGGCAAACAGGGAAGCCCAGGGCAGTACTTC.

This clonotype has more than one count but fewer than ten. The chain uses TRBV5-6 and TRBJ2-3; 13 bases are shared with TRBD2. The CDR3 sequence is 15 residues long. Germline lookup yields CDR1 SGHDT and CDR2 YYEEEE. Germline trimming cut 5 bases from V and 6 bases from J; bases unmatched to any gene: 6. CDR3: CASSPWTSGSDTQYF. CDR3 sequence (DNA): TGTGCCAGCAGTCCTTGGACTAGCGGGAGTGATACGCAGTATTTT.

This clonotype was seen once. This chain uses TRBV13 with TRBJ2-7; TRBD1 might be the D (5 bases). The CDR3 totals 12 residues. V was clipped by 0 bases and J by 7 bases, with 7 bases between them. Per the germline V gene, CDR1 is PRHDT and CDR2 is FYEKMQ (reference sequence). CDR3 amino acids: CASSLGKGEQYF. The CDR3 DNA reads TGTGCCAGCAGCTTAGGAAAGGGGGAGCAGTACTTC. Together with reference TRBV13 and TRBJ2-7, the CDR3 gives the full variable domain: AAGVIQSPRHLIKEKRETATLKCYPIPRHDTVYWYQQGPGQDPQFLISFYEKMQSDKGSIPDRFSAQQFSDYHSELNMSSLELGDSALYFCASSLGKGEQYFGPGTRLTVT.

The table lists this clonotype with a few counts. J is TRBJ1-1 and V is TRBV5-1; perhaps TRBD1 as D (5 bases). Germline V lookup: CDR1 SGHRS, CDR2 YFSETQ. Between the trimmed V and J ends, which lost 4 bases and 7 bases, there was a span of 17 bases. The CDR3 runs 14 residues. This chain's CDR3 is CASSPAGGNFEAFF. As DNA, the CDR3 is TGCGCCAGCAGCCCGGCGGGGGGTAATTTTGAAGCTTTCTTT.

This clonotype was counted only a few times. The chain couples TRBV10-3 to TRBJ1-5; 7 bases fit TRBD1. The CDR3 consists of 15 residues. V lost 6 bases and J lost 0; bases outside the gene matches: 5. The germline V gene encodes CDR1 ENHRY and CDR2 SYGVKD. CDR3: CAISPTGVSNQPQHF. The CDR3 DNA is TGTGCCATCAGCCCTACAGGGGTTAGCAATCAGCCCCAGCATTTT.

This clonotype was counted a few times. The J gene is TRBJ2-1, the V gene TRBV12-3 or TRBV12-4; D is uncertain. The germline V and J ends were trimmed by 1 base and 9 bases, with 22 bases remaining between them. The CDR3 consists of 17 residues. This CDR3 is CASSLGPRTHRVFEQFF. The CDR3 DNA follows: TGTGCCAGCAGTTTAGGACCTAGAACTCATCGGGTATTTGAGCAGTTCTTC.

This clonotype has a single count. The V gene is TRBV27, the J gene TRBJ2-7; 12 bases are a match to TRBD2. This CDR3 spans 17 amino acids. The V gene's germline CDR1 is MNHEY and CDR2 SMNVEV (reference sequence). The V segment lost 3 bases and the J segment 7 bases; nucleotides outside the gene matches: 13. DNA for the CDR3: TGTGCCAGCAGTTTTGGGCTAGCGGGAGGGTTTTTGGGAGAGCAGTACTTC. Translated: CASSFGLAGGFLGEQYF.

This chain links TRBV9 with TRBJ2-7; possible D gene TRBD2, 6 bases. The V gene's germline CDR1 is SGDLS and CDR2 YYNGEE. There are 14 residues in the CDR3. V shed 4 bases and J shed 4 bases, with 15 bases lying between them. The CDR3 DNA reads TGTGCCAGCAGCCCGTCCGGGACTGTATACGAGCAGTACTTC. Translating it yields CASSPSGTVYEQYF.

This clonotype was recorded many times. V and J are TRBV14 and TRBJ1-2; 7 nucleotides align to TRBD1. Germline V gene data show CDR1 as SGHDN and CDR2 as FVKESK. Trimming took 11 bases from V and 4 from J; bases not matched to a gene: 16. This CDR3 is 15 amino acids long. Written as DNA, the CDR3 is TGTGCCGACCGTGAGTCGCCAGGGGGTCCCTATGGCTACACCTTC. This translates into CADRESPGGPYGYTF.

V is TRBV29-1 and J is TRBJ1-4; D not resolved. Germline lookup yields CDR1 SQVTM and CDR2 ANQGSEA. The V end was cut by 2 bases, the J end by 7 bases, with 5 bases between. CDR3 length: 11 amino acids. The CDR3 loop is CSVEWGEKLFF. The DNA of the CDR3 is TGCAGCGTTGAATGGGGTGAAAAACTGTTTTTT.

In this sample, this clonotype turned up a few times. CDR3 coding DNA: TGTGCCAGTGATGGGAAGGGACTAGCGCTTACGTCCTACGAGCAGTACTTC. Its translation: CASDGKGLALTSYEQYF. The J gene is TRBJ2-7, the V gene TRBV21-1; TRBD2, the table's D call, was not compared with the DNA. TRBV21-1 has pseudogene status. The CDR3 contains 17 residues.

This clonotype occurred a few times. The rearrangement uses TRBV10-3 and TRBJ2-3; D gene uncertain. The CDR3 consists of 14 residues. Germline CDR1 reads ENHRY; CDR2 reads SYGVKD. Trimming pared 2 bases from V and 2 bases from J, leaving 8 bases between. In DNA, the CDR3 is TGTGCCATCAGTGAGGGCGACAACACAGATACGCAGTATTTT. Translated, it gives CAISEGDNTDTQYF.

The genes are TRBV25-1 and TRBJ2-2, with D possibly matching TRBD2 (6 bases). CDR3 size: 15 residues. Germline CDR1 reads MGHDK; CDR2 reads SYGVNS. Trimming cost V 0 bases and J 5 bases, with 10 bases left between them. CDR3 bases: TGTGCCAGCAGTGAATATTCTAGCGTAACCGGGGAGCTGTTTTTT. Translated, it gives CASSEYSSVTGELFF.

This clonotype occurred a few times. The chain has TRBV29-1 and TRBJ2-7, with D possibly matching TRBD1 (6 bases). This CDR3 region has 14 residues. Germline loops: CDR1 SQVTM, CDR2 ANQGSEA. V was clipped by 0 bases and J by 6 bases, with 15 bases between them. The DNA for the CDR3 is TGCAGCGTTGAAGATCGCGGCAGGGGACGCGAGCAGTACTTC. It codes for CSVEDRGRGREQYF.

This clonotype was seen at least ten times. This sequence joins TRBV4-2 and TRBJ2-3; no reliable D call. V was shortened by 1 base and J by 3 bases, with 8 bases between the two germline ends. Germline V gene lookup returns CDR1 LGHNA and CDR2 YNFKEQ. This CDR3 is 14 amino acids long. In nucleotides, the CDR3 is TGTGCCAGCAGCCAAGCAGCGCAGACAGATACGCAGTATTTT. Residues: CASSQAAQTDTQYF.

This rearrangement joins TRBV12-3 or TRBV12-4 to TRBJ1-5; weak D call: TRBD1 (6 bases). Trimming cost V 1 base and J 2 bases, with 9 bases left between them. This CDR3 is built from 15 residues. The CDR3: CASSLGPGGNQPQHF. In DNA, the CDR3 is TGTGCCAGCAGTTTAGGACCAGGGGGCAATCAGCCCCAGCATTTT.

This chain connects TRBV4-1 to TRBJ2-5; D gene ambiguous. Per the germline V gene, CDR1 is MGHRA and CDR2 is YSYEKL. This CDR3 has 14 residues. V lost 0 bases and J lost 5, with 10 bases in between. The CDR3 reads CASSQDSVEETQYF. Written as DNA, the CDR3 is TGCGCCAGCAGCCAAGATAGTGTTGAGGAGACCCAGTACTTC.

The sample holds a few counts of this clonotype. This sequence joins TRBV7-3 and TRBJ2-7, with 13 bases identical to TRBD2. CDR3 length: 16 residues. J lost 2 bases, V lost 3 bases, and 4 bases had no gene match. Germline CDR1 and CDR2: SGHTA and FQGTGA. CDR3 coding DNA: TGTGCCAGCAGCTTCAATACTAGCGGGAGGGCCTACGAGCAGTACTTC. Its protein product is CASSFNTSGRAYEQYF.

In this sample, this clonotype turned up a few times. The rearrangement uses TRBV4-1 and TRBJ2-7, with unresolved D. Germline assignment: CDR1 MGHRA and CDR2 YSYEKL. Trimming left V 2 bases short and J 7 bases short, with 27 bases between. The CDR3 spans 18 residues. The CDR3 reads CASSQFQAAADLLEEQYF. In DNA form, the CDR3 reads TGCGCCAGCAGCCAATTTCAGGCGGCTGCGGATTTGCTGGAAGAGCAGTACTTC.

V gene TRBV5-1 combines with J gene TRBJ1-1, with a tentative D call TRBD1 (5 bases). The CDR3 loop spans 15 amino acids. Germline loops: CDR1 SGHRS, CDR2 YFSETQ. With 0 bases removed from V and 3 bases from J, the gap between germline ends came to 12 bases. The CDR3 is CASSLAGGVDTEAFF. DNA for the CDR3: TGCGCCAGCAGCTTGGCGGGGGGGGTAGACACTGAAGCTTTCTTT.

This clonotype was seen a few times. The gene calls are TRBV12-3 or TRBV12-4 and TRBJ2-7; weak D call: TRBD1 (6 bases). The CDR3 is 13 residues long. Trimming took 6 bases from V and 3 from J, leaving 12 bases between them. DNA for the CDR3: TGTGCCAGCAGACTACAGGGAAACTACGAGCAGTACTTC. Protein: CASRLQGNYEQYF.

This clonotype was found many times. This chain links TRBV4-1 with TRBJ2-7, with 8 nucleotides matching TRBD1. Trimming cost V 0 bases and J 3 bases; bases outside gene matches: 10. CDR1 and CDR2 from the germline V gene are MGHRA and YSYEKL. CDR3 length: 17 amino acids. The CDR3 bases are TGCGCCAGCAGCCAAGATCGAGACAGGGGAGTATACTACGAGCAGTACTTC. The encoded protein is CASSQDRDRGVYYEQYF.

This clonotype was seen more than once but under ten times. V and J are TRBV7-9 and TRBJ2-1, with TRBD1 as a possible D gene (6 bases). There are 12 residues in the CDR3. Germline-derived CDR1 and CDR2 are SEHNR and FQNEAQ (reference sequence). Trimming pared 4 bases from V and 7 bases from J, leaving 8 bases between. CDR3 DNA sequence: TGTGCCAGCAGCTCAGGGGCAAATGAGCAGTTCTTC. This encodes CASSSGANEQFF.

This clonotype was observed a handful of times. The J gene is TRBJ1-4, the V gene TRBV5-6, with a possible D match to TRBD1 (5 bases). The CDR3 has 13 amino acids. Germline V lookup: CDR1 SGHDT, CDR2 YYEEEE. V gave up 1 base and J gave up 10 bases, with 11 bases separating them. CDR3 region: CASSLNAGTKLFF. As DNA, the CDR3 is TGTGCCAGCAGCTTGAATGCCGGGACAAAACTGTTTTTT.

The J gene is TRBJ2-7, the V gene TRBV5-1; D gene unclear. The germline V and J ends were trimmed by 0 bases and 3 bases, with 10 bases remaining between them. Germline assignment: CDR1 SGHRS and CDR2 YFSETQ. This CDR3 has 14 residues. CDR3 region: CASSLERENYEQYF. The CDR3 DNA reads TGCGCCAGCAGCTTGGAGCGAGAGAACTACGAGCAGTACTTC.

About this clonotype: With a much larger clone just one base away, this may be a read error. The DNA is left out, because the CDR3 cannot be placed on it with certainty; the CDR3 is given as TCRdb lists it. The J gene is TRBJ2-3, the V gene TRBV12-3 or TRBV12-4; TRBD2, the D gene given by the table, was not confirmed from the DNA. The CDR3 spans 15 amino acids, including both terminal residues. The CDR3 sequence is CASSLVAGGTDTRYF.

The chain employs TRBV6-2 or TRBV6-3 and TRBJ1-2; 9 nucleotides line up with TRBD1. Germline-derived CDR1 and CDR2 are MNHEY and SVGEGT. The CDR3 covers 14 residues. V lost 6 bases to trimming and J lost 4 bases; unmatched junction nucleotides: 6. The CDR3 spells CASRHRGLGYGYTF. CDR3 bases: TGTGCCAGCAGACACAGGGGGCTTGGCTATGGCTACACCTTC.

The table lists this clonotype with many counts. The V and J genes are TRBV4-3 and TRBJ2-3; perhaps TRBD2 as D (6 bases). Trimming removed 3 bases from V and 3 bases from J, with 10 bases in between. The length of the CDR3 is 14 residues. CDR1 and CDR2 from the germline V gene are LGHNA and YSLEER. The CDR3 protein is CASSQGGGTDTQYF. The CDR3 DNA follows: TGCGCCAGCAGCCAGGGAGGCGGGACAGATACGCAGTATTTT.

This sequence joins TRBV12-3 or TRBV12-4 and TRBJ1-2; possibly TRBD1 for D (5 bases). This CDR3 spans 14 amino acids. V was pared by 3 bases and J by 4 bases, with 12 bases between. The CDR3 sequence: CASSFGGAGYGYTF. CDR3 nucleotides: TGTGCCAGCAGTTTCGGTGGGGCAGGCTATGGCTACACCTTC.

The V and J genes are TRBV12-3 or TRBV12-4 and TRBJ2-3, with 7 bases fitting TRBD2. This CDR3 spans 17 amino acids. V gave up 6 bases and J gave up 3 bases; unmatched junction bases: 15. CDR3: CASSRVGGSPLTDTQYF. The CDR3 DNA is TGTGCCAGCAGCCGCGTCGGCGGGAGTCCTCTGACAGATACGCAGTATTTT.

This clonotype came up a few times. This rearrangement joins TRBV12-3 or TRBV12-4 to TRBJ2-7, with D perhaps TRBD1 (6 bases). The CDR3 is 14 amino acids. Between the trimmed V and J ends, which lost 3 bases and 1 base, there was a span of 10 bases. As DNA, the CDR3 is TGTGCCAGCAGTTTCGCACAGGGATCCTACGAGCAGTACTTC. Translated, it gives CASSFAQGSYEQYF.